This TCR beta chain was retrieved from a study of PD-1 blockade in classical Hodgkin lymphoma. General observations from the study: The origin of the repertoire differences remains undefined, with disease activity or prior therapy as possible causes. A reduction in baseline TCR diversity was reportedly seen in newly diagnosed patients relative to healthy donors.

About this clone itself: What it recognizes is unknown.

Time point indicated: newly diagnosed, previously untreated cHL patient sample. Comparison came from newly diagnosed, untreated classical Hodgkin lymphoma PBMCs. The data were produced by immunoSEQ multiplex PCR, yet TCRdb's version contains in-frame clones alone and is incomplete. The data hold tens of thousands of clones, with approximately 91% observed a single time. Specimen: peripheral blood mononuclear cells (PBMCs). The receptor comes from a human donor with classical Hodgkin lymphoma.

The CDR3 DNA is TGTGCCAGCAGCCTGGGCGTAGCGGTTCCTGACTACGAGCAGTACGTC. Protein sequence: CASSLGVAVPDYEQYV. The V and J genes are TRBV7-8 and TRBJ2-7, with a possible D match to TRBD2 (6 bases). The germline CDR1 and CDR2 sequences are SGHVS and FQNEAQ. Trimming pared 5 bases from V and 3 bases from J, leaving 20 bases between. This CDR3 is 16 amino acids long.